This T cell receptor beta chain appears in the sequencing data of a study of shared clonotypes between healthy human individuals. This CDR3 region has 13 residues. From germline, CDR1 is SEHNR and CDR2 FQNEAQ (reference sequence). Deletions cut 2 bases from V and 2 bases from J, with 4 bases between. The run depth of the assay was deep. Assay used: immunoSEQ multiplex PCR; TCRdb lists only in-frame clones, some missing. The repertoire includes over a million clones, around 78% of them detected once, and around 0.61% sits in the top ten. This rearrangement joins TRBV7-9 to TRBJ1-3; D remains ambiguous. The source is a man aged 18-30 years in good health. Some clones in this sample may be carry-over from other donors' samples. Sequenced input: memory CD4+ T cells from PBMCs. Indicated subset: CD45RA-negative fraction. The DNA of the CDR3 is TGTGCCAGCAGCTTATCGACTGGAAACACCATATATTTT. This translates into CASSLSTGNTIYF.